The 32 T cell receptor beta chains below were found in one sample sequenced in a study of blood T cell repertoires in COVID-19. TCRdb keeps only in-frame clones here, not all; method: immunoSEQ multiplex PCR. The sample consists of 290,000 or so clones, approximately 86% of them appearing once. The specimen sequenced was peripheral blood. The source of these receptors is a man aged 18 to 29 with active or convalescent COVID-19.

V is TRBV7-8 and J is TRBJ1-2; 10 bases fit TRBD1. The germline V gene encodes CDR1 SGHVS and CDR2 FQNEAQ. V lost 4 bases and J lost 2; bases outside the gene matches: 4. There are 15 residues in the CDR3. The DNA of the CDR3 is TGTGCCAGCAGCTACAAGGGACAGGGGAACTATGGCTACACCTTC. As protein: CASSYKGQGNYGYTF.

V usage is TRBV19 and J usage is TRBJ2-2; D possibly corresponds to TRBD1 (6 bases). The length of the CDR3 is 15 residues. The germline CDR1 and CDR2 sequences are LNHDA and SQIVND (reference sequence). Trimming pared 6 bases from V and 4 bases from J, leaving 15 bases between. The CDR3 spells CASSLQTGGTGELFF. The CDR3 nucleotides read TGTGCCAGTAGCCTACAGACAGGAGGCACCGGGGAGCTGTTTTTT.

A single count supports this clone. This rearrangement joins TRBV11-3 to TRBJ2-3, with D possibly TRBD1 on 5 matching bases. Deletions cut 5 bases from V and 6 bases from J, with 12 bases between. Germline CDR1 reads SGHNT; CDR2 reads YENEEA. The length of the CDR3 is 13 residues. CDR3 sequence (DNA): TGTGCCAGCAGCCTGGACACGCGGGATACGCAGTATTTT. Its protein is CASSLDTRDTQYF. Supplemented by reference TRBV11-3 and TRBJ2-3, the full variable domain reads EAGVVQSPRYKIIEKKQPVAFWCNPISGHNTLYWYLQNLGQGPELLIRYENEEAVDDSQLPKDRFSAERLKGVDSTLKIQPAELGDSAVYLCASSLDTRDTQYFGPGTRLTVL.

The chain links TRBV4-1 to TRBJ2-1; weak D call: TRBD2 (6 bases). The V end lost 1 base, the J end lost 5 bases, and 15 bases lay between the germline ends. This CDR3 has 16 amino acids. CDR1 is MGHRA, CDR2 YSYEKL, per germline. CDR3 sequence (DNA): TGCGCCAGCAGCCAAGGTTGGAGGGATAGGGACAATGAGCAGTTCTTC. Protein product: CASSQGWRDRDNEQFF.

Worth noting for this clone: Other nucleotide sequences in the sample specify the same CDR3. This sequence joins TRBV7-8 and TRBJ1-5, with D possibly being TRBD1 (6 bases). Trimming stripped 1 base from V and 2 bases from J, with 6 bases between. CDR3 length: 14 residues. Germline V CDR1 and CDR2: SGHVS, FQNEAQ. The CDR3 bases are TGTGCCAGCAGCTTAGACAGGGGCAATCAGCCCCAGCATTTT. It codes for CASSLDRGNQPQHF. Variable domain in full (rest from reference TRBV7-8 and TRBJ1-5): GAGVSQSPRYKVAKRGQDVALRCDPISGHVSLFWYQQALGQGPEFLTYFQNEAQLDKSGLPSDRFFAERPEGSVSTLKIQRTQQEDSAVYLCASSLDRGNQPQHFGDGTRLSIL.

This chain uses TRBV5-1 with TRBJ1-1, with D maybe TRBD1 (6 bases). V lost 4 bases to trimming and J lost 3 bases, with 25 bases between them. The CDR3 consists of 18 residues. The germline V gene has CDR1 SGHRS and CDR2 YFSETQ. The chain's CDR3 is CASSPPPVFVTGHTEAFF. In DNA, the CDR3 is TGCGCCAGCAGCCCTCCACCGGTTTTTGTGACAGGCCACACTGAAGCTTTCTTT.

CDR3 amino acids: CASSEARTGSYNEQFF. The CDR3 DNA follows: TGTGCCAGCAGTGAAGCCCGGACAGGGTCCTACAATGAGCAGTTCTTC. This chain links TRBV6-1 with TRBJ2-1; TRBD1 agrees at 8 bases. The germline V gene encodes CDR1 MNHNS and CDR2 SASEGT. The length of the CDR3 is 16 residues. Losses at the gene ends were 0 bases for V and 1 base for J; bases not matched to a gene: 2.

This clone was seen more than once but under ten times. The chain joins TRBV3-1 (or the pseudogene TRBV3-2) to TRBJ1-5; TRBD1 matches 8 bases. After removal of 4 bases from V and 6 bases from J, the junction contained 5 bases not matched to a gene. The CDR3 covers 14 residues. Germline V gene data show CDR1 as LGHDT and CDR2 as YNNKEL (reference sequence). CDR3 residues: CASSPRGHSQPQHF. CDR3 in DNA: TGTGCCAGCAGCCCCAGGGGGCACAGTCAGCCCCAGCATTTT.

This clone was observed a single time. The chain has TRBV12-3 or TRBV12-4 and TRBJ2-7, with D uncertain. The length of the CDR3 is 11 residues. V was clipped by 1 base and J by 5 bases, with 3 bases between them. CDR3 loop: CASSLGHEQYF. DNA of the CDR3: TGTGCCAGCAGTTTAGGGCACGAGCAGTACTTC.

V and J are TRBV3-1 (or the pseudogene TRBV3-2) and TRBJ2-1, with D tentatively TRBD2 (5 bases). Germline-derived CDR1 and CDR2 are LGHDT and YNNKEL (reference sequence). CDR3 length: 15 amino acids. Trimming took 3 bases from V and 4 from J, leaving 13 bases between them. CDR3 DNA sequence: TGTGCCAGCAGCCATTCTCCGGGAAGATACAATGAGCAGTTCTTC. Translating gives CASSHSPGRYNEQFF.

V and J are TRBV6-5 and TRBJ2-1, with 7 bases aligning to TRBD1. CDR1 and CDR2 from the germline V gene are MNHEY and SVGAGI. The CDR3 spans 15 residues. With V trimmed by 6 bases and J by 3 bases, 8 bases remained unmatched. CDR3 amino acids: CASSHQGDFYNEQFF. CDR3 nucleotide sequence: TGTGCCAGCAGCCACCAGGGGGATTTCTACAATGAGCAGTTCTTC.

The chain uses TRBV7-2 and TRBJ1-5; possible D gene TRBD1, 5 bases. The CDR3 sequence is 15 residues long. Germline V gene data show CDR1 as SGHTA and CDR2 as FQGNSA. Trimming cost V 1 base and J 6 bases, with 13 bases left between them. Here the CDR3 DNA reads TGTGCCAGCAGCTTAGTGGGGCAGCTCGGTCAGCCCCAGCATTTT. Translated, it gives CASSLVGQLGQPQHF.

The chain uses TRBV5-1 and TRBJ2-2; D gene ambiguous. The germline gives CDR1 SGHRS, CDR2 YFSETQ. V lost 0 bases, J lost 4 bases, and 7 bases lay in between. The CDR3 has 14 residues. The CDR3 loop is CASSLGWATGELFF. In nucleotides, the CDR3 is TGCGCCAGCAGCTTGGGGTGGGCCACCGGGGAGCTGTTTTTT.

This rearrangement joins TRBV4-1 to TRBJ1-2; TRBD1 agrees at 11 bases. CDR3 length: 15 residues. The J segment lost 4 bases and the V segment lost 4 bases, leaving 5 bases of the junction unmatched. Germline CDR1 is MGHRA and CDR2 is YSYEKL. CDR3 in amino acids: CASSLGTGGVYGYTF. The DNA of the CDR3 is TGCGCCAGCAGCCTAGGGACAGGGGGAGTCTATGGCTACACCTTC.

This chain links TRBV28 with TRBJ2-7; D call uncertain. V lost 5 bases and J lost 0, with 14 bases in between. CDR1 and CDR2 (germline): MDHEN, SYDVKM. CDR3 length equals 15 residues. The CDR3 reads CASSTTAGISYEQYF. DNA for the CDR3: TGTGCCAGCAGTACCACGGCAGGTATCTCCTACGAGCAGTACTTC.

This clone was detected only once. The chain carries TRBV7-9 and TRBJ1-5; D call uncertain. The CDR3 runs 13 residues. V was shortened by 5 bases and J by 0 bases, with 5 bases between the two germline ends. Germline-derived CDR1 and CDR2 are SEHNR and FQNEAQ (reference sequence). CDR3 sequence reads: CASSLNSNQPQHF. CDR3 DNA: TGTGCCAGCAGCCTAAATAGCAATCAGCCCCAGCATTTT.

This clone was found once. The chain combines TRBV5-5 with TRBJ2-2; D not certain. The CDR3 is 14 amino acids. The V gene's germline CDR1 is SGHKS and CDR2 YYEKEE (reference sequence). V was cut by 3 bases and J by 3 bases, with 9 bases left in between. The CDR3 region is CASSSVVDTGELFF. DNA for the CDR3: TGTGCCAGCAGCTCCGTTGTTGACACCGGGGAGCTGTTTTTT.

The DNA for the CDR3 is TGTGCCAGCAAACCGGGACTGAGGACAGATACGCAGTATTTT. This translates into CASKPGLRTDTQYF. This sequence joins TRBV11-2 and TRBJ2-3, with a tentative D call TRBD2 (6 bases). V was trimmed by 7 bases and J by 3 bases, leaving 14 bases between them. Germline V gives CDR1 SGHAT, CDR2 FQNNGV. The CDR3 has 14 amino acids. Supplemented by reference TRBV11-2 and TRBJ2-3, the full variable domain reads EAGVAQSPRYKIIEKRQSVAFWCNPISGHATLYWYQQILGQGPKLLIQFQNNGVVDDSQLPKDRFSAERLKGVDSTLKIQPAKLEDSAVYLCASKPGLRTDTQYFGPGTRLTVL.

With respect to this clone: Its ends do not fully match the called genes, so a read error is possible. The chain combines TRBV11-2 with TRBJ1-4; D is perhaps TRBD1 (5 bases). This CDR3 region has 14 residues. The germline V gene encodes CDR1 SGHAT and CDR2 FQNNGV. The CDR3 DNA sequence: TGTGCCAGCAGCTTAAGCGGGGACCCCGCAAATAAGGTATTC. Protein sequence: CASSLSGDPANKVF.

The CDR3 region has the DNA TGTGCCAGCAGCCGATCCGGGACTCGAAGCTCCTACGAGCAGTACTTC. Its protein product is CASSRSGTRSSYEQYF. V usage is TRBV5-4 and J usage is TRBJ2-7, with a tentative D call TRBD2 (6 bases). CDR1 and CDR2 from the germline V gene are SGHNT and YYREEE (reference sequence). The V end was cut by 4 bases, the J end by 0 bases, with 17 bases between. The CDR3 loop spans 16 amino acids.

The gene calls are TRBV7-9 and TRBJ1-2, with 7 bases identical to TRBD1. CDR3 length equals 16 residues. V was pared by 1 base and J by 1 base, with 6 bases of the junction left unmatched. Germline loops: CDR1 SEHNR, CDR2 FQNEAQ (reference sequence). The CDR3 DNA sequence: TGTGCCAGCAGCTTAGGGGCGGGACAGTTTAACTATGGCTACACCTTC. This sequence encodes CASSLGAGQFNYGYTF.

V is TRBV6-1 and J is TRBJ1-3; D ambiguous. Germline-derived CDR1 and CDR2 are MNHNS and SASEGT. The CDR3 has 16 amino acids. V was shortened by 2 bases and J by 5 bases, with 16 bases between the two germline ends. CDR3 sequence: CASSEYESYSRNTIYF. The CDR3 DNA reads TGTGCCAGCAGTGAATACGAATCTTATTCTAGAAACACCATATATTTT.

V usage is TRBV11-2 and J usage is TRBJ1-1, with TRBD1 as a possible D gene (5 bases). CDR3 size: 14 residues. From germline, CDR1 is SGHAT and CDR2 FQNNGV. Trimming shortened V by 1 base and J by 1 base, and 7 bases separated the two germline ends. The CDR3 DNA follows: TGTGCCAGCAGCTTAGGTGACAGGAACACTGAAGCTTTCTTT. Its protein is CASSLGDRNTEAFF.

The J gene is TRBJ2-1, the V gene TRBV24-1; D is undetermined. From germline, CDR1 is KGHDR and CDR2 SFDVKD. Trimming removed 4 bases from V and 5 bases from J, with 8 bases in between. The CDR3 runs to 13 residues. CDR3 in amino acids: CATSERHDNEQFF. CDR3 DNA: TGTGCCACCAGTGAAAGACACGACAATGAGCAGTTCTTC.

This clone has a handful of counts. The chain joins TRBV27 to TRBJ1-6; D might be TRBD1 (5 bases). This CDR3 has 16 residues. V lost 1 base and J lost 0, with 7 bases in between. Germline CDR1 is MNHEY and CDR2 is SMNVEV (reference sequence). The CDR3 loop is CASSLWGPSYNSPLHF. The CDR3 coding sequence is TGTGCCAGCAGTTTATGGGGCCCCTCCTATAATTCACCCCTCCACTTT.

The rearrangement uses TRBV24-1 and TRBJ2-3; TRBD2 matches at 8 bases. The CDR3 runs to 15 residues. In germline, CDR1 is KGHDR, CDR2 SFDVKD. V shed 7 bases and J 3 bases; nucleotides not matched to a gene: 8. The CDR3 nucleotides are TGTGCCACCAGCGGAGCGGGAGTTCGGACAGATACGCAGTATTTT. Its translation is CATSGAGVRTDTQYF.

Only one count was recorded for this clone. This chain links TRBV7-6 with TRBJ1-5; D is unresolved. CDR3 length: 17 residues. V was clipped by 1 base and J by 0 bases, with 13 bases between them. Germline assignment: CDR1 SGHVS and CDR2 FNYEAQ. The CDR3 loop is CASSLDSGEGSNQPQHF. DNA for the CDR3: TGTGCCAGCAGCTTAGATTCCGGGGAGGGTAGCAATCAGCCCCAGCATTTT.

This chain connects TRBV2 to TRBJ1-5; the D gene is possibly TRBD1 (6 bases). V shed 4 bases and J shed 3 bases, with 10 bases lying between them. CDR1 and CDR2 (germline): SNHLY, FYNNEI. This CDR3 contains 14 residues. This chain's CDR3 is CASSVWGLNQPQHF. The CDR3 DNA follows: TGTGCCAGCAGTGTGTGGGGGCTCAATCAGCCCCAGCATTTT. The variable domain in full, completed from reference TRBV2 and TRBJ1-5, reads EPEVTQTPSHQVTQMGQEVILRCVPISNHLYFYWYRQILGQKVEFLVSFYNNEISEKSEIFDDQFSVERPDGSNFTLKIRSTKLEDSAMYFCASSVWGLNQPQHFGDGTRLSIL.

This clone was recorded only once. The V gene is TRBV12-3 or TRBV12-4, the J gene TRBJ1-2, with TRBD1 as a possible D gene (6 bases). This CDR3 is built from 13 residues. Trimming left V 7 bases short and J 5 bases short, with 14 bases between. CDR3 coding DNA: TGTGCCAGCACCCGATGGGACATTTATGGCTACACCTTC. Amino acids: CASTRWDIYGYTF.

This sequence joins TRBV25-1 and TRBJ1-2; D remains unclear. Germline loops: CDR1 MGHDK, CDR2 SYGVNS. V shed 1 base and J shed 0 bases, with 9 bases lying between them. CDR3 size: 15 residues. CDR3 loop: CASSESQDSNYGYTF. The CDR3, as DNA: TGTGCCAGCAGTGAATCTCAGGATTCTAACTATGGCTACACCTTC.

The CDR3 DNA reads as TGTGCCAGCAGCTTCGGACTCTCGAGGTATGAGCAGTTCTTC. It is translated as CASSFGLSRYEQFF. The chain couples TRBV5-4 to TRBJ2-1; perhaps TRBD2 as D (5 bases). V lost 2 bases and J lost 8, with 14 bases in between. The CDR3 runs to 14 residues. CDR1 SGHNT and CDR2 YYREEE come from the germline V gene (reference sequence).

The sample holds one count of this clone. The CDR3 nucleotides are TGCGCCAGCAGCCCGGAGACAGGGGGATTAGCAGATACGCAGTATTTT. Translated, it gives CASSPETGGLADTQYF. The V gene is TRBV5-1, the J gene TRBJ2-3; TRBD1 matches 9 bases. The CDR3 length is 16 residues. Germline assignment: CDR1 SGHRS and CDR2 YFSETQ. J lost 4 bases, V lost 4 bases, and 10 bases had no gene match.